These 5 T cell receptor beta chains were sequenced from one sample in a study of identical twins (dated by TCRdb to about 2016). Preparation of the library involved 5' RACE. The sample was run on an Illumina HiSeq 2000. TCRdb ran its own pipeline on the public reads, namely fastp trimming at Q25 and MiXCR clone calling, and kept in-frame beta chains. Every entry covers one CDR3 protein and lists the most common genes and DNA from its rows. The sample table records 410,000 or so distinct CDR3 sequences; roughly 18% of these occur just once. Around 12% of the sample is taken by the ten largest. The specimen was naive T cells sorted from blood. The meaning of the sample's cell subset or site label: cells isolated with a human naive T-cell isolation kit. All receptors come from a man in his fifties in good health.

This chain links TRBV24-1 with TRBJ2-3; a weak D match, TRBD1 (6 bases). V lost 3 bases to trimming and J lost 4 bases, with 10 bases between them. This CDR3 is 14 amino acids long. The germline V gene has CDR1 KGHDR and CDR2 SFDVKD. The DNA of the CDR3 is TGTGCCACCAGTGATCCCAGGGGCGCAGATACGCAGTATTTT. Its translation is CATSDPRGADTQYF.

The CDR3 DNA sequence: TGTGCCAGCTCACCCAAGGACAATCAGCCCCAGCATTTT. Amino acids: CASSPKDNQPQHF. This chain connects TRBV18 to TRBJ1-5; D gene ambiguous. CDR1 is KGHSH, CDR2 LQKENI, per germline. The CDR3 has 13 amino acids. Trimming stripped 3 bases from V and 3 bases from J, with 6 bases between.

This clonotype appeared a few times. The chain employs TRBV20-1 and TRBJ2-7, with 7 positions matching TRBD1. Germline CDR1 and CDR2: DFQATT and SNEGSKA (reference sequence). V lost 4 bases, J lost 4 bases, and 7 bases stayed unmatched. The CDR3 loop spans 13 amino acids. Here the CDR3 reads CSAKGPTGYEQYF. In DNA form, the CDR3 reads TGCAGTGCTAAGGGACCGACAGGGTACGAGCAGTACTTC.

This clonotype occurred a few times. The chain has TRBV12-3 or TRBV12-4 and TRBJ2-3, with D unclear. V gave up 3 bases and J gave up 0 bases, with 7 bases separating them. The CDR3 is made up of 14 amino acids. This CDR3 is CASSFGYSTDTQYF. The DNA for the CDR3 is TGTGCCAGCAGTTTCGGGTATAGCACAGATACGCAGTATTTT.

CDR3 nucleotide sequence: TGTGCCAGCAGCCGTTCAGGGTTAGCTAACACCGGGGAGCTGTTTTTT. Its translation: CASSRSGLANTGELFF. The chain recombines TRBV7-2 with TRBJ2-2; D is possibly TRBD1 (5 bases). The V gene's germline CDR1 is SGHTA and CDR2 FQGNSA. CDR3 size: 16 residues. The V end lost 5 bases, the J end lost 2 bases, and 15 bases lay between the germline ends.